This TCR beta chain comes out of a study of metastatic and nonmetastatic thyroid tumors. Study information: Both malignant and benign thyroid patients supplied peripheral blood and tumor or nodule tissue samples, across which the repertoires of these patients were then compared.

All patients reached thyroid surgery having received no treatment beforehand. This clone was recorded at least ten times. With MiXCR, TCRdb reprocessed the PCR reads. Here the sample spans 50,000 or so clones, 24% being singletons. V was shortened by 1 base and J by 0 bases, with 11 bases between the two germline ends. CDR1 is SGHRS, CDR2 YFSETQ, per germline. This CDR3 is built from 16 residues. Sequencing was performed on blood. The V call is TRBV5-1, the J call TRBJ2-4; possibly TRBD2 for D (5 bases). This TCR was sampled from a male donor with papillary thyroid cancer or a benign thyroid nodule (not recorded which). Some clones in this sample may be carry-over from other donors' samples. CDR3 sequence reads: CASSLLGLLAKNIQYF. DNA of the CDR3: TGCGCCAGCAGCTTGCTCGGACTTCTAGCCAAAAACATTCAGTACTTC.